This record concerns one T cell receptor (beta chain) sequence. This specimen comes from a study of STAT5B mutations in CD4+ large granular lymphocyte leukemia. TCRdb's copy holds only in-frame clones and misses some; the assay was immunoSEQ multiplex PCR. Here the sample spans several thousand clones, over 60% being singletons. Material: PBMCs. This TCR was recovered from a woman aged 55 to 70 with CD4+ T-cell large granular lymphocyte leukemia.

CDR3 in amino acids: CASSRTSGGKETQYF. Written as DNA, the CDR3 is TGTGCCAGCAGTCGGACTAGCGGAGGAAAAGAGACCCAGTACTTC. The chain employs TRBV14 and TRBJ2-5, with 10 nucleotides matching TRBD2. This CDR3 contains 15 residues. Germline CDR1 is SGHDN and CDR2 is FVKESK. V was clipped by 6 bases and J by 3 bases; unmatched bases: 7.